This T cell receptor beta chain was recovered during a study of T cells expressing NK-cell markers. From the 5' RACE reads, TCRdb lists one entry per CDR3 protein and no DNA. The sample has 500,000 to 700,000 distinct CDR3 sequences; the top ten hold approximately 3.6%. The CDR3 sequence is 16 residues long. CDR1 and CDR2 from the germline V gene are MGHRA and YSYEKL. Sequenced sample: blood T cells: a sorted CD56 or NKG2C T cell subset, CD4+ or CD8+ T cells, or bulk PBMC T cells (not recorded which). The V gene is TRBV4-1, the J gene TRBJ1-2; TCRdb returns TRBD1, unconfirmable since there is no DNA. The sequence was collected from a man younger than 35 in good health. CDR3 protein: CASSQELPGQNYGYTF.